The 18 T cell receptor beta chains below all came from one sample that was sequenced in a study of blood T cell repertoires in COVID-19. Produced via immunoSEQ multiplex PCR; TCRdb's table is partial and in-frame only. The sample yields approximately 430,000 clones, roughly 85% seen once. Material: peripheral blood. The receptors come from a woman in her twenties or thirties with active or convalescent COVID-19.

The chain joins TRBV5-1 to TRBJ1-1; D not certain. V gave up 0 bases and J gave up 3 bases, with 6 bases separating them. The CDR3 runs 13 residues. Germline values: CDR1 SGHRS, CDR2 YFSETQ. The CDR3 sequence is CASSLGEYTEAFF. CDR3 nucleotide sequence: TGCGCCAGCAGCTTGGGGGAGTACACTGAAGCTTTCTTT.

The V and J genes are TRBV19 and TRBJ1-4, with D possibly being TRBD1 (5 bases). Germline V gene lookup returns CDR1 LNHDA and CDR2 SQIVND (reference sequence). Trimming cost V 3 bases and J 8 bases, with 13 bases left between them. The CDR3 consists of 14 residues. This chain's CDR3 is CASSMGGDREKLFF. Here the CDR3 DNA reads TGTGCCAGTAGTATGGGCGGGGACCGGGAAAAACTGTTTTTT.

The CDR3 nucleotides read TGTGCCTGGAGTTATGGGACAGGTTTAGGCTACACCTTC. Protein product: CAWSYGTGLGYTF. The chain couples TRBV30 to TRBJ1-2; TRBD1 matches 8 bases. The V and J ends lost 2 bases and 8 bases, in that order; junction bases with no gene match: 7. The germline gives CDR1 GTSNPN, CDR2 SVGIG (reference sequence). This CDR3 is 13 amino acids long.

The chain employs TRBV9 and TRBJ2-1; TRBD2 matches at 15 bases. The junction had 2 bases not matched to a gene; V was cut back by 0 bases and J by 4 bases. Germline-derived CDR1 and CDR2 are SGDLS and YYNGEE. The CDR3 is 17 amino acids. Here the CDR3 reads CASSVEGLAGGYNEQFF. DNA for the CDR3: TGTGCCAGCAGCGTAGAGGGACTAGCGGGAGGATACAATGAGCAGTTCTTC. The entire variable domain, with the rest obtained from reference TRBV9 and TRBJ2-1, is as follows: DSGVTQTPKHLITATGQRVTLRCSPRSGDLSVYWYQQSLDQGLQFLIQYYNGEERAKGNILERFSAQQFPDLHSELNLSSLELGDSALYFCASSVEGLAGGYNEQFFGPGTRLTVL.

The count of this clone is one. The rearrangement joins TRBV6-5 to TRBJ2-7; TRBD2 aligns across 12 bases. The CDR3 has 16 amino acids. V lost 2 bases to trimming and J lost 6 bases; unmatched junction nucleotides: 8. The germline V gene has CDR1 MNHEY and CDR2 SVGAGI. The CDR3 nucleotides are TGTGCCAGCAGTTACCGGCTAGCGGGGGGGGCCGGCGAGCAGTACTTC. Translating gives CASSYRLAGGAGEQYF.

The rearrangement links TRBV19 to TRBJ2-7, with D perhaps matching TRBD2 (6 bases). CDR3 length equals 12 residues. V lost 5 bases to trimming and J lost 4 bases, with 9 bases between them. CDR1 LNHDA and CDR2 SQIVND come from the germline V gene (reference sequence). As DNA, the CDR3 is TGTGCCAGTAGTTCCGGGACTTACGAGCAGTACTTC. Translated, it gives CASSSGTYEQYF.

This sequence joins TRBV25-1 and TRBJ2-7; possibly TRBD1 for D (5 bases). CDR1 is MGHDK, CDR2 SYGVNS, per germline. V lost 3 bases and J 0 bases, leaving 6 bases between the germline ends. CDR3 size: 13 residues. CDR3 nucleotides: TGTGCCAGCAGTGACAGGGACTCCTACGAGCAGTACTTC. This encodes CASSDRDSYEQYF.

This chain connects TRBV29-1 to TRBJ1-6, with D tentatively TRBD1 (5 bases). Germline CDR1 SQVTM, CDR2 ANQGSEA. The V and J ends lost 4 bases and 8 bases respectively, with 12 bases between them. This CDR3 spans 13 amino acids. The CDR3 loop reads CSVAIGGDSPLHF. The DNA for the CDR3 is TGCAGCGTTGCGATTGGGGGGGATTCACCCCTCCACTTT.

The chain has TRBV9 and TRBJ1-1, with 8 bases lining up with TRBD1. CDR1 and CDR2 (germline): SGDLS, YYNGEE. With 5 bases clipped from V and 10 bases from J, the junction kept 4 bases outside the gene matches. The CDR3 is made up of 11 amino acids. The CDR3 sequence is CASRGDRGAFF. The DNA for the CDR3 is TGTGCCAGCAGAGGAGACAGGGGAGCTTTCTTT.

The chain joins TRBV19 to TRBJ1-2; 10 bases match TRBD1. The germline CDR1 and CDR2 sequences are LNHDA and SQIVND (reference sequence). The V gene end was trimmed by 5 bases and the J gene end by 4 bases; junction bases not matched to a gene: 10. The CDR3 has 16 amino acids. This chain's CDR3 is CASSPLGQGGAYGYTF. The CDR3 region has the DNA TGTGCCAGTAGTCCCCTCGGACAGGGGGGCGCCTATGGCTACACCTTC.

By share, this clone ranks as medium-sized (0.01 to 0.1%). The chain employs TRBV4-2 and TRBJ2-7, with 7 nucleotides matching TRBD2. The CDR3 length is 17 residues. Germline CDR1 and CDR2: LGHNA and YNFKEQ. V was pared by 0 bases and J by 0 bases, with 8 bases of the junction left unmatched. CDR3 amino acids: CASSQEGPAGSSYEQYF. CDR3 sequence (DNA): TGTGCCAGCAGCCAAGAAGGCCCAGCGGGGAGCTCCTACGAGCAGTACTTC.

This sequence joins TRBV3-1 (or the pseudogene TRBV3-2) and TRBJ1-6; no firm D call. The germline V and J ends were trimmed by 1 base and 6 bases, with 10 bases remaining between them. Germline CDR1 reads LGHDT; CDR2 reads YNNKEL (reference sequence). This CDR3 has 15 amino acids. The CDR3 loop reads CASSQAPGVNSPLHF. The CDR3 DNA is TGTGCCAGCAGCCAAGCCCCGGGTGTTAATTCACCCCTCCACTTT.

V usage is TRBV5-1 and J usage is TRBJ2-7; TRBD2 matches 10 bases. The CDR3 runs to 16 residues. The J segment lost 1 base and the V segment lost 2 bases, leaving 6 bases of the junction unmatched. Germline V CDR1 and CDR2: SGHRS, YFSETQ. The CDR3 reads CASSFGGTSASYEQYF. As DNA, the CDR3 is TGCGCCAGCAGCTTCGGAGGGACTAGCGCTTCCTACGAGCAGTACTTC.

The gene calls are TRBV6-4 and TRBJ2-7; perhaps TRBD1 as D (6 bases). V lost 6 bases, J lost 0 bases, and 15 bases lay in between. This CDR3 is 15 amino acids long. Germline loops: CDR1 MRHNA, CDR2 SNTAGT. CDR3 coding DNA: TGTGCCAGCAGAGCAGGGGCATCCAGCTCCTACGAGCAGTACTTC. As protein: CASRAGASSSYEQYF.

The V call is TRBV2, the J call TRBJ1-2, with 9 nucleotides matching TRBD1. Germline V gene sequence: CDR1 SNHLY, CDR2 FYNNEI. CDR3 length equals 14 residues. V gave up 2 bases and J gave up 7 bases; unmatched junction bases: 5. The CDR3 protein is CASSEQQGALGYTF. CDR3 DNA: TGTGCCAGCAGTGAACAACAGGGGGCCCTTGGCTACACCTTC.

The genes are TRBV11-2 and TRBJ1-1, with D perhaps matching TRBD1 (5 bases). Trimming took 1 base from V and 5 from J, leaving 11 bases between them. This CDR3 region has 14 residues. In germline, CDR1 is SGHAT, CDR2 FQNNGV. The CDR3 DNA sequence: TGTGCCAGCAGCTTAGTGGGGGGTGGAACTGAAGCTTTCTTT. This encodes CASSLVGGGTEAFF.

V usage is TRBV5-1 and J usage is TRBJ2-7; TRBD1 aligns across 10 bases. The CDR3 length is 12 residues. V gave up 4 bases and J gave up 6 bases; unmatched junction bases: 1. Looked up from germline, CDR1 is SGHRS and CDR2 is YFSETQ. The CDR3 DNA sequence: TGCGCCAGCAGCGGGACAGGGGTCGAGCAGTACTTC. Translation: CASSGTGVEQYF.

The chain employs TRBV6-5 and TRBJ2-3, with TRBD2 as a possible D gene (5 bases). The CDR3 is made up of 15 amino acids. Looked up from germline, CDR1 is MNHEY and CDR2 is SVGAGI. Trimming left V 0 bases short and J 1 base short, with 8 bases between. The CDR3 is CASSYSRVRTDTQYF. CDR3 DNA: TGTGCCAGCAGTTACTCGAGGGTTCGCACAGATACGCAGTATTTT.